A single sample is the source of the 30 T cell receptor beta chains below, sequenced in a study of blood T cells in healthy people across ages. Next came a second PCR, run for roughly 7 to 12 cycles, which used a sample-barcoded 5' primer along with a J-beta primer mix. TCRdb called the 5' RACE reads again in MiXCR, with one record for every CDR3 protein. The table lists approximately 960,000 distinct CDR3 sequences, roughly 29% of them singletons. The same data also contributed to another study, on T cells of mothers and their children.

The sequencing sample was made of blood. The receptors derive from a woman in her thirties or forties in good health.

This chain connects TRBV18 to TRBJ2-3, with a possible D match to TRBD2 (5 bases). Deletions cut 6 bases from V and 5 bases from J, with 9 bases between. CDR1 is KGHSH and CDR2 is LQKENI in the germline V gene. The CDR3 spans 12 residues. This CDR3 reads CASSVARDTQYF. CDR3 coding DNA: TGTGCCAGCTCGGTAGCGAGAGATACGCAGTATTTT.

This clonotype was found a few times. The genes are TRBV5-1 and TRBJ2-5, with a tentative D call TRBD2 (6 bases). This CDR3 region has 14 residues. The V gene lost 0 bases and the J gene lost 3 bases, with 9 bases spanning the gap. Germline V gene sequence: CDR1 SGHRS, CDR2 YFSETQ. The CDR3 is CASSLGGVKETQYF. CDR3 sequence (DNA): TGCGCCAGCAGCTTGGGGGGGGTGAAAGAGACCCAGTACTTC.

This clonotype was seen repeatedly, ten times or more. V usage is TRBV7-3 and J usage is TRBJ1-6; D is perhaps TRBD1 (6 bases). The CDR3 totals 15 residues. Trimming left V 5 bases short and J 5 bases short, with 13 bases between. Looked up from germline, CDR1 is SGHTA and CDR2 is FQGTGA. The CDR3: CASSPDRSNNSPLHF. CDR3 nucleotide sequence: TGTGCCAGCAGCCCGGACAGATCAAATAATTCACCCCTCCACTTT.

The chain employs TRBV30 and TRBJ2-7, with D hard to call. Looked up from germline, CDR1 is GTSNPN and CDR2 is SVGIG (reference sequence). The CDR3 is made up of 13 amino acids. V lost 3 bases and J lost 6, with 15 bases in between. The CDR3 DNA is TGTGCCTGGAGGAGACTTGGGGTCTCCGAGCAGTACTTC. Translated: CAWRRLGVSEQYF. The whole variable domain, remainder taken from reference TRBV30 and TRBJ2-7, is SQTIHQWPATLVQPVGSPLSLECTVEGTSNPNLYWYRQAAGRGLQLLFYSVGIGQISSEVPQNLSASRPQDRQFILSSKKLLLSDSGFYLCAWRRLGVSEQYFGPGTRLTVT.

This clonotype appeared a few times. J is TRBJ2-1 and V is TRBV6-2 or TRBV6-3; 12 bases fit TRBD2. V was clipped by 5 bases and J by 4 bases; unmatched bases: 3. The CDR3 length is 15 residues. Germline CDR1 is MNHEY and CDR2 is SVGEGT. The CDR3 DNA reads as TGTGCCAGCAGTGTGACTAGCGGGGGATACAATGAGCAGTTCTTC. Its protein product is CASSVTSGGYNEQFF.

The V gene is TRBV7-9, the J gene TRBJ2-1, with D perhaps matching TRBD1 (6 bases). The V end lost 3 bases, the J end lost 6 bases, and 18 bases lay between the germline ends. Germline V CDR1 and CDR2: SEHNR, FQNEAQ (reference sequence). The CDR3 spans 16 residues. The CDR3 loop reads CASSFVYSGAGNEQFF. In nucleotides, the CDR3 is TGTGCCAGCAGCTTTGTTTATTCAGGGGCAGGCAATGAGCAGTTCTTC.

This clonotype was detected only a few times. This chain links TRBV4-1 with TRBJ2-2; D might be TRBD1 (7 bases). Per the germline V gene, CDR1 is MGHRA and CDR2 is YSYEKL. V was cut by 2 bases and J by 1 base, with 14 bases left in between. This CDR3 has 17 residues. CDR3 in amino acids: CASSQSQGGLNTGELFF. The CDR3 coding sequence is TGCGCCAGCAGCCAATCCCAGGGGGGTCTGAACACCGGGGAGCTGTTTTTT.

The V gene is TRBV20-1, the J gene TRBJ2-1, with TRBD2 matching over 8 bases. The J call could be wrong; TRBJ2-7 is a better fit for the DNA end. The CDR3 is 14 residues long. Germline CDR1 DFQATT, CDR2 SNEGSKA (reference sequence). CDR3 region: CSAISGGSYNEQYF. The CDR3 DNA is TGCAGTGCTATAAGCGGGGGCTCCTACAATGAGCAGTACTTC.

The chain uses TRBV15 and TRBJ2-2; 8 nucleotides agree with TRBD2. V shed 1 base, J shed 9 bases, and the junction held 19 bases outside the gene matches. Germline lookup yields CDR1 LNHNV and CDR2 YYDKDF (reference sequence). The CDR3 sequence is 19 residues long. The CDR3 spells CATSRAPGAGAAFFRELFF. The CDR3 DNA is TGTGCCACCAGCAGAGCACCTGGAGCGGGGGCCGCTTTTTTCCGGGAGCTGTTTTTT.

This chain joins TRBV5-1 and TRBJ1-6; 7 nucleotides align to TRBD1. Germline V gene lookup returns CDR1 SGHRS and CDR2 YFSETQ. This CDR3 has 15 residues. V dropped 4 bases and J dropped 5; count of bases not matched to a gene: 6. The CDR3 is CASSPGTDNNSPLHF. The CDR3 DNA reads as TGCGCCAGCAGCCCGGGGACAGACAATAATTCACCCCTCCACTTT.

The chain carries TRBV5-6 and TRBJ2-5; 10 bases are shared with TRBD2. The germline gives CDR1 SGHDT, CDR2 YYEEEE. V lost 2 bases to trimming and J lost 4 bases; unmatched junction nucleotides: 5. CDR3 length: 15 amino acids. CDR3 sequence (DNA): TGTGCCAGCAGCTTTGAGCGGGGGGGCATAGAGACCCAGTACTTC. Protein sequence: CASSFERGGIETQYF.

The table lists this clonotype with many counts. This chain uses TRBV7-9 with TRBJ2-5; 10 bases agree with TRBD1. Germline lookup yields CDR1 SEHNR and CDR2 FQNEAQ (reference sequence). This CDR3 is 13 amino acids long. V lost 6 bases, J lost 5 bases, and 3 bases stayed unmatched. CDR3 sequence (DNA): TGTGCCAGCAGTAGGACAGGGGGGGAGACCCAGTACTTC. It yields the protein CASSRTGGETQYF. The whole variable domain, remainder taken from reference TRBV7-9 and TRBJ2-5, is DTGVSQNPRHKITKRGQNVTFRCDPISEHNRLYWYRQTLGQGPEFLTYFQNEAQLEKSRLLSDRFSAERPKGSFSTLEIQRTEQGDSAMYLCASSRTGGETQYFGPGTRLLVL.

The rearrangement uses TRBV20-1 and TRBJ1-5, with TRBD1 matching 10 bases. V lost 5 bases, J lost 5 bases, and 9 bases stayed unmatched. The CDR3 runs 15 residues. The germline CDR1 and CDR2 sequences are DFQATT and SNEGSKA (reference sequence). CDR3 sequence (DNA): TGCAGTGCTGGGATGACAGGGGGCAGCTATCAGCCCCAGCATTTT. Residues: CSAGMTGGSYQPQHF.

This chain links TRBV7-3 with TRBJ2-5; 12 nucleotides align to TRBD1. Trimming at V came to 4 bases and at J to 4 bases, leaving 7 bases not matched to a gene. The CDR3 loop spans 16 amino acids. Germline CDR1 and CDR2: SGHTA and FQGTGA. The CDR3 reads CASSSKGQGAGETQYF. CDR3 in DNA: TGTGCCAGCAGCTCGAAGGGACAGGGGGCAGGAGAGACCCAGTACTTC.

This clonotype turned up a few times. The rearrangement uses TRBV7-9 and TRBJ2-7; no clear D gene. The J call may not be correct, given that the DNA end is closer to TRBJ2-5. This CDR3 contains 15 residues. Germline CDR1 and CDR2: SEHNR and FQNEAQ (reference sequence). In DNA form, the CDR3 reads TGTGCCAGCAGCTTAGGCGAGGTTGGTCGGGAGACCCAGTACTTC. Translated: CASSLGEVGRETQYF.

This clonotype was detected ten times or more. V usage is TRBV3-1 and J usage is TRBJ1-2; D remains ambiguous. In germline, CDR1 is LGHDT, CDR2 YNNKEL (reference sequence). This CDR3 region has 12 residues. V was trimmed by 6 bases and J by 11 bases, leaving 16 bases between them. This chain's CDR3 is CASRTHPHAYTF. CDR3 sequence (DNA): TGTGCCAGCAGGACACATCCCCACGCTTACACCTTC.

The chain carries TRBV12-3 or TRBV12-4 and TRBJ2-5, with 11 bases identical to TRBD2. CDR3 size: 15 residues. Trimming at V came to 7 bases and at J to 3 bases, leaving 7 bases not matched to a gene. DNA for the CDR3: TGTGCCAGCAATGGGATTAGCGGGGGGGAAGAGACCCAGTACTTC. This encodes CASNGISGGEETQYF.

The genes are TRBV3-1 and TRBJ1-1; no definite D call. Trimming removed 2 bases from V and 0 bases from J, with 13 bases in between. The CDR3 contains 16 residues. Germline values: CDR1 LGHDT, CDR2 YNNKEL (reference sequence). The DNA of the CDR3 is TGTGCCAGCAGCCAACTTGGGGTGGGAATGAACACTGAAGCTTTCTTT. Translating gives CASSQLGVGMNTEAFF.

In this sample, this clonotype turned up a few times. A read error is possible here, since a much larger clone lies one base away. This sequence joins TRBV20-1 and TRBJ2-3; D perhaps matches TRBD1 (6 bases). In germline, CDR1 is DFQATT, CDR2 SNEGSKA (reference sequence). CDR3 length: 14 amino acids. The V and J ends lost 4 bases and 3 bases respectively, with 14 bases between them. In DNA form, the CDR3 reads TGCAGTGCTATTACAGGGATGCAGACAGATACGCAGTATTTT. It yields the protein CSAITGMQTDTQYF.

This clonotype was seen ten or more times. The chain couples TRBV28 to TRBJ2-1; TRBD1 matches 12 bases. Germline V CDR1 and CDR2: MDHEN, SYDVKM. The CDR3 covers 13 residues. V shed 11 bases and J 8 bases; nucleotides not matched to a gene: 7. This chain's CDR3 is CAGGTGGIYEQFF. CDR3 DNA sequence: TGTGCCGGCGGGACAGGGGGCATCTATGAGCAGTTCTTC.

To note about this clonotype: This sequence may be a read error, since a much larger clone differs from it by one base. This rearrangement joins TRBV30 to TRBJ2-1; D remains unclear. Trimming removed 1 base at V and 9 bases at J, with 4 bases between. CDR1 and CDR2 from the germline V gene are GTSNPN and SVGIG (reference sequence). This CDR3 contains 10 residues. CDR3 DNA: TGTGCCTGGAGTGGAGTTGAGCAGTTCTTC. Its translation is CAWSGVEQFF. The variable domain in full, with the rest retrieved from reference TRBV30 and TRBJ2-1, is SQTIHQWPATLVQPVGSPLSLECTVEGTSNPNLYWYRQAAGRGLQLLFYSVGIGQISSEVPQNLSASRPQDRQFILSSKKLLLSDSGFYLCAWSGVEQFFGPGTRLTVL.

This clonotype was detected only a few times. The V call is TRBV20-1, the J call TRBJ2-1; D is possibly TRBD1 or TRBD2 (5 bases each). Trimming took off 2 bases at V and 1 base at J, with 18 bases between the two ends. CDR3 length equals 17 residues. Germline V gives CDR1 DFQATT, CDR2 SNEGSKA (reference sequence). DNA of the CDR3: TGCAGTGCTAGAAGTATCGACAGAGGGAAGTCCTACAATGAGCAGTTCTTC. Its protein is CSARSIDRGKSYNEQFF.

This clonotype was seen many times. The genes are TRBV12-3 or TRBV12-4 and TRBJ2-5, with no clear D. V gave up 3 bases and J gave up 0 bases, with 5 bases separating them. The CDR3 has 13 amino acids. CDR3 bases: TGTGCCAGCAGTTTTACAGACCAAGAGACCCAGTACTTC. This gives the protein CASSFTDQETQYF.

This clonotype was counted ten times or more. This sequence joins TRBV5-1 and TRBJ2-3; D is possibly TRBD1 (5 bases). Germline V gene data show CDR1 as SGHRS and CDR2 as YFSETQ. The CDR3 totals 14 residues. Trimming removed 4 bases at V and 5 bases at J, with 14 bases between. The CDR3 reads CASSPGNRRDTQYF. The CDR3, as DNA: TGCGCCAGCAGCCCAGGGAACAGGAGAGATACGCAGTATTTT.

This clonotype was picked up a small number of times. The chain couples TRBV20-1 to TRBJ1-3; D gene ambiguous. Trimming pared 6 bases from V and 0 bases from J, leaving 15 bases between. The CDR3 runs to 15 residues. CDR1 is DFQATT and CDR2 is SNEGSKA in the germline V gene (reference sequence). The CDR3 DNA reads TGCAGTGCCCCGGACCGGATTGTCTCTGGAAACACCATATATTTT. This translates into CSAPDRIVSGNTIYF.

This clonotype was seen a single time. The V gene is TRBV6-5, the J gene TRBJ1-3; 9 bases align to TRBD1. Germline lookup yields CDR1 MNHEY and CDR2 SVGAGI. V was clipped by 4 bases and J by 1 base; unmatched bases: 11. The CDR3 contains 18 residues. The chain's CDR3 is CASSSHRGPLKSGNTIYF. In DNA form, the CDR3 reads TGTGCCAGCAGTTCCCACAGGGGGCCATTAAAATCTGGAAACACCATATATTTT.

The V gene is TRBV5-1, the J gene TRBJ2-1; TRBD1 matches at 11 bases. Trimming at V came to 0 bases and at J to 5 bases, leaving 16 bases not matched to a gene. Germline V gene data show CDR1 as SGHRS and CDR2 as YFSETQ. CDR3 length: 20 amino acids. The CDR3 region has the DNA TGCGCCAGCAGCTTGGTTCCGGCGGACAGGGGGCTGGTGAAACACAATGAGCAGTTCTTC. Protein product: CASSLVPADRGLVKHNEQFF.

The chain carries TRBV3-1 and TRBJ2-4, with D maybe TRBD1 (6 bases). Germline V gene data show CDR1 as LGHDT and CDR2 as YNNKEL (reference sequence). Trimming stripped 0 bases from V and 0 bases from J, with 24 bases between. CDR3 length equals 21 residues. CDR3 sequence reads: CASSQESRLPGQYLAKNIQYF. The CDR3 nucleotides are TGTGCCAGCAGCCAAGAATCCAGACTTCCCGGACAGTATTTAGCCAAAAACATTCAGTACTTC.

The chain has TRBV5-1 and TRBJ2-1; D is uncertain. CDR3 length: 16 amino acids. Trimming pared 1 base from V and 4 bases from J, leaving 15 bases between. Germline CDR1 SGHRS, CDR2 YFSETQ. Here the CDR3 reads CASSLMPDLPYNEQFF. The CDR3 nucleotides are TGCGCCAGCAGCTTGATGCCAGACCTACCTTACAATGAGCAGTTCTTC.

This rearrangement joins TRBV30 to TRBJ2-1; 10 bases align to TRBD1. CDR1 and CDR2 (germline): GTSNPN, SVGIG (reference sequence). V was pared by 2 bases and J by 7 bases, with 5 bases of the junction left unmatched. The CDR3 is 14 amino acids. The CDR3 region is CAWSSGQGVNEQFF. The CDR3 nucleotides are TGTGCCTGGAGTTCCGGACAGGGGGTAAATGAGCAGTTCTTC.